The 21 T cell receptor beta chains below come from one sample, sequenced in a study of blood T cell repertoires in COVID-19. Clones were sequenced by immunoSEQ multiplex PCR, and TCRdb holds only the in-frame ones, with some missing. The sample carries 250,000 to 300,000 clones, about 76% recorded once. The sequenced material came from peripheral blood. Receptor source: a woman aged 55-69 years with active or convalescent COVID-19.

The chain links TRBV3-1 (or the pseudogene TRBV3-2) to TRBJ2-7; 8 nucleotides match TRBD2. V shed 4 bases and J 5 bases; nucleotides not matched to a gene: 7. The germline gives CDR1 LGHDT, CDR2 YNNKEL (reference sequence). This CDR3 has 14 residues. The CDR3 sequence is CASSPGTRRDEQYF. CDR3 DNA sequence: TGTGCCAGCAGCCCCGGGACTAGGAGGGACGAGCAGTACTTC.

The rearrangement joins TRBV2 to TRBJ1-2; D is perhaps TRBD1 (6 bases). V was clipped by 8 bases and J by 7 bases, with 17 bases between them. Per the germline V gene, CDR1 is SNHLY and CDR2 is FYNNEI. The CDR3 totals 13 residues. CDR3 in DNA: TGTGCCAGCCAGGACAGCAGGCAGGGTGGCTACACCTTC. Protein sequence: CASQDSRQGGYTF.

The chain uses TRBV18 and TRBJ1-1; tentatively, D is TRBD1 (6 bases). V lost 3 bases to trimming and J lost 10 bases, with 30 bases between them. The CDR3 spans 18 residues. Germline V lookup: CDR1 KGHSH, CDR2 LQKENI. The CDR3 loop reads CASSPSIIPGQWGFGAFF. CDR3 sequence (DNA): TGTGCCAGCTCACCTAGTATCATACCGGGACAATGGGGTTTTGGAGCTTTCTTT.

The chain recombines TRBV12-3 or TRBV12-4 with TRBJ2-2; D gene uncertain. V was cut by 6 bases and J by 2 bases, with 7 bases left in between. The CDR3 totals 13 residues. The CDR3 reads CASRPTNTGELFF. The CDR3 bases are TGTGCCAGCAGACCTACTAACACCGGGGAGCTGTTTTTT.

The rearrangement uses TRBV6-2 or TRBV6-3 and TRBJ1-1; D unresolved. The CDR3 sequence is 16 residues long. Trimming cost V 1 base and J 3 bases, with 15 bases left between them. CDR1 MNHEY and CDR2 SVGEGT come from the germline V gene. CDR3 protein: CASSYYIGRRDTEAFF. The CDR3 DNA reads as TGTGCCAGCAGTTACTATATCGGCAGGCGGGACACTGAAGCTTTCTTT.

Comment on this clone: The sample has other DNA sequences that encode this CDR3 too. The chain employs TRBV27 and TRBJ1-2, with a possible D match to TRBD1 (6 bases). Germline lookup yields CDR1 MNHEY and CDR2 SMNVEV (reference sequence). This CDR3 spans 13 amino acids. Trimming removed 2 bases at V and 5 bases at J, with 9 bases between. The CDR3 DNA reads TGTGCCAGCAGTTTAGGGCAGGGGTATGGCTACACCTTC. This encodes CASSLGQGYGYTF.

The V and J genes are TRBV4-2 and TRBJ2-3, with D perhaps TRBD2 (6 bases). The CDR3 extends over 14 amino acids. The V end was cut by 1 base, the J end by 2 bases, with 7 bases between. From germline, CDR1 is LGHNA and CDR2 YNFKEQ. The CDR3 sequence is CASSQALATDTQYF. In DNA, the CDR3 is TGTGCCAGCAGCCAAGCACTAGCCACAGATACGCAGTATTTT.

The rearrangement joins TRBV19 to TRBJ1-2; 9 bases map to TRBD1. Losses at the gene ends were 1 base for V and 6 bases for J; bases not matched to a gene: 6. The CDR3 length is 15 residues. CDR1 is LNHDA, CDR2 SQIVND, per germline (reference sequence). The CDR3: CASSIAGQGQNGYTF. For the CDR3, the DNA is TGTGCCAGTAGTATAGCCGGACAGGGGCAGAATGGCTACACCTTC.

This chain joins TRBV5-1 and TRBJ1-2; tentative D call: TRBD1 (5 bases). The CDR3 loop spans 13 amino acids. V was trimmed by 4 bases and J by 6 bases, leaving 13 bases between them. Germline values: CDR1 SGHRS, CDR2 YFSETQ. The CDR3 protein is CASSPAGDDGYTF. The CDR3 DNA follows: TGCGCCAGCAGCCCCGCGGGGGATGATGGCTACACCTTC.

This clone was detected once. The chain is built from TRBV5-1 and TRBJ2-5; D uncertain. This CDR3 region has 14 residues. Germline V lookup: CDR1 SGHRS, CDR2 YFSETQ. V lost 1 base to trimming and J lost 5 bases, with 12 bases between them. The CDR3 coding sequence is TGCGCCAGCAGCTTGTTGACGACCGGGGAGACCCAGTACTTC. It codes for CASSLLTTGETQYF.

This clone was observed a single time. The chain is built from TRBV6-5 and TRBJ2-7, with 7 bases identical to TRBD1. V lost 0 bases to trimming and J lost 4 bases; unmatched junction nucleotides: 9. The germline CDR1 and CDR2 sequences are MNHEY and SVGAGI. CDR3 length: 16 residues. DNA for the CDR3: TGTGCCAGCAGTTACTCAACCGGGACAGTCGGTTACGAGCAGTACTTC. It encodes CASSYSTGTVGYEQYF.

CDR3 in amino acids: CASSGAEAGGVSYNEQFF. CDR3 DNA: TGTGCCAGCAGCGGGGCTGAGGCGGGGGGTGTTTCCTACAATGAGCAGTTCTTC. The chain is built from TRBV9 and TRBJ2-1; 8 bases are shared with TRBD2. The germline gives CDR1 SGDLS, CDR2 YYNGEE. V was clipped by 3 bases and J by 1 base; unmatched bases: 12. The CDR3 has 18 amino acids.

J is TRBJ2-1 and V is TRBV3-1 (or the pseudogene TRBV3-2); perhaps TRBD2 as D (5 bases). From germline, CDR1 is LGHDT and CDR2 YNNKEL (reference sequence). CDR3 length: 16 residues. V was shortened by 0 bases and J by 5 bases, with 14 bases between the two germline ends. CDR3 nucleotide sequence: TGTGCCAGCAGCCAAGAATCACGGGGTGGGGACAATGAGCAGTTCTTC. Translation gives CASSQESRGGDNEQFF.

V usage is TRBV2 and J usage is TRBJ2-1, with 14 bases matching TRBD2. Trimming removed 5 bases from V and 5 bases from J; junction bases left unmatched: 2. The CDR3 is 15 residues long. Germline lookup yields CDR1 SNHLY and CDR2 FYNNEI. The CDR3 region is CASSLTSGGDNEQFF. CDR3 DNA sequence: TGTGCCAGCAGTCTGACTAGCGGGGGGGACAATGAGCAGTTCTTC.

With regard to this clone: Compared with germline, one end of the junction differs, possibly owing to a read error. This chain connects TRBV18 to TRBJ2-7; 9 bases line up with TRBD1. The CDR3 consists of 15 residues. CDR1 KGHSH and CDR2 LQKENI come from the germline V gene. The CDR3 DNA sequence: TGTGCCAGCTCACCAAACTCCGGACAGGGGCTAGACAAGGGCTTC. Amino acid sequence: CASSPNSGQGLDKGF.

The rearrangement joins TRBV7-8 to TRBJ1-2; 8 nucleotides match TRBD1. V lost 4 bases to trimming and J lost 3 bases; unmatched junction nucleotides: 7. Looked up from germline, CDR1 is SGHVS and CDR2 is FQNEAQ. The CDR3 length is 15 residues. The CDR3 bases are TGTGCCAGCAGCTCCTGGACAGGGACGGACTATGGCTACACCTTC. Protein product: CASSSWTGTDYGYTF. Supplemented by reference TRBV7-8 and TRBJ1-2, the full variable domain reads GAGVSQSPRYKVAKRGQDVALRCDPISGHVSLFWYQQALGQGPEFLTYFQNEAQLDKSGLPSDRFFAERPEGSVSTLKIQRTQQEDSAVYLCASSSWTGTDYGYTFGSGTRLTVV.

The rearrangement links TRBV6-5 to TRBJ2-5, with 8 positions matching TRBD2. The germline V gene encodes CDR1 MNHEY and CDR2 SVGAGI. This CDR3 is built from 13 residues. The V segment lost 5 bases and the J segment 5 bases; nucleotides outside the gene matches: 4. In DNA, the CDR3 is TGTGCCAGCAGTCCAGCGGGGGCCGAGACCCAGTACTTC. It codes for CASSPAGAETQYF.

The chain combines TRBV4-2 with TRBJ2-7; 9 bases align to TRBD1. This CDR3 contains 15 residues. The germline V gene has CDR1 LGHNA and CDR2 YNFKEQ. Trimming took 6 bases from V and 2 from J; bases not matched to a gene: 8. This CDR3 reads CASRPGDRAPYEQYF. The CDR3 DNA is TGTGCCAGCAGGCCTGGGGACAGGGCCCCCTACGAGCAGTACTTC.

V and J are TRBV19 and TRBJ2-1; perhaps TRBD2 as D (6 bases). The V and J ends lost 4 bases and 4 bases respectively, with 11 bases between them. The CDR3 runs 14 residues. The V gene's germline CDR1 is LNHDA and CDR2 SQIVND (reference sequence). The CDR3 is CASSSGERYNEQFF. CDR3 nucleotide sequence: TGTGCCAGTAGTAGCGGGGAGAGGTACAATGAGCAGTTCTTC.

V usage is TRBV2 and J usage is TRBJ2-2, with TRBD2 matching 10 bases. The germline gives CDR1 SNHLY, CDR2 FYNNEI. The V segment lost 7 bases and the J segment 1 base; nucleotides outside the gene matches: 6. The CDR3 has 16 residues. This CDR3 reads CASTPSGGRNTGELFF. The CDR3 nucleotides are TGTGCCAGCACCCCTAGCGGGGGTCGGAACACCGGGGAGCTGTTTTTT.

The V and J genes are TRBV21-1 and TRBJ1-2; TRBD1 is the table's D call and was not checked against the DNA. TRBV21-1 is an annotated pseudogene. The CDR3 runs to 14 residues. CDR3 region: CASSPRTGFYGYTF. In nucleotides, the CDR3 is TGTGCCAGCAGCCCCCGGACAGGCTTCTATGGCTACACCTTC.